The sequence of this T cell receptor beta chain was determined in a study of blood T cell repertoires in COVID-19. The method was immunoSEQ multiplex PCR; TCRdb's version includes in-frame clones alone and lacks a portion of them. The table includes roughly 180,000 clones, roughly 78% detected once. The CDR3 totals 16 residues. CDR1 and CDR2 from the germline V gene are SGHAT and FQNNGV. J gave up 2 bases and V 2 bases, and 5 bases lay outside the gene matches. This clone has only a few counts. The source of this sequence is a woman aged 55-70 years with COVID-19, enrolled during active disease. The sample was peripheral blood. The chain links TRBV11-2 to TRBJ2-3, with 9 bases identical to TRBD2. The CDR3 is CASSLRAGGITDTQYF. The CDR3 DNA sequence: TGTGCCAGCAGCTTAAGGGCGGGGGGGATCACAGATACGCAGTATTTT.